This record covers a single TCR beta chain. Its specificity is not known. The V gene's germline CDR1 is SGHNT and CDR2 YENEEA. V was pared by 5 bases and J by 2 bases, with 15 bases between. The CDR3 is 15 amino acids. The sample belongs to a study of identical twins. Whole-study findings and limits: Insertions were reduced in abundant cord blood beta clonotypes but not in memory repertoires.

Each cDNA held unique molecular identifiers, and template switching gave it a universal primer site. TCRdb analysed the 5' RACE reads with MiXCR anew, one entry per CDR3 protein. The table records about 690,000 distinct CDR3 sequences, around 6% of them present only once. J is TRBJ2-5 and V is TRBV11-3; TRBD2 is a possible D gene (6 bases). The source is a man aged 18 to 29 in good health. Material: naive T cells sorted from blood. This CDR3 reads CASSGYLATQETQYF. DNA for the CDR3: TGTGCCAGCAGCGGGTACCTAGCGACACAAGAGACCCAGTACTTC. The full variable domain, rest sourced from reference TRBV11-3 and TRBJ2-5, is EAGVVQSPRYKIIEKKQPVAFWCNPISGHNTLYWYLQNLGQGPELLIRYENEEAVDDSQLPKDRFSAERLKGVDSTLKIQPAELGDSAVYLCASSGYLATQETQYFGPGTRLLVL.